This is a list of T cell receptor beta chains from one sample in a study of metastatic and nonmetastatic thyroid tumors. TCRdb recomputed clones from the PCR reads via MiXCR. There are about 93,000 clones in the sample; about 13% occur only once, and 11% lies in the top ten. Sequencing used blood. Every receptor here comes from a female donor with papillary thyroid cancer or a benign thyroid nodule (not recorded which). Some clones in this sample may be carry-over from other donors' samples. The CDR3 runs from the conserved cysteine through the conserved F or W. D genes are given only for firm matches. The size entry is marked missing in some rows and otherwise reads once, few, many or a size class.

d_gene	abundance	j_gene	v_gene	CDR3nt	CDR3aa
TRBD1	many	TRBJ1-4	TRBV5-5	TGTGCCAGCAGCCACCCGGGACAGGGTTATGAAAAACTGTTTTTT	CASSHPGQGYEKLFF
NA	NA	TRBJ1-3	TRBV30	TGTGCCTGGAGTACCGGTGACCTGGGTGGAAACACCATATATTTT	CAWSTGDLGGNTIYF
NA	NA	TRBJ2-3	TRBV20-1	TGCAGTGCTAGAGATATATTGACCCCTCTGGATACGCAGTATTTT	CSARDILTPLDTQYF
TRBD2	many	TRBJ2-5	TRBV6-2/TRBV6-3	TGTGCCAGCAGTTACTCGGCTAGCGGGAGGATCCTAGTTAAGACCCAGTACTTC	CASSYSASGRILVKTQYF
TRBD1	many	TRBJ1-4	TRBV6-1	TGTGCCAGCAGCGATCCGGGACAGCATAATGAAAAACTGTTTTTT	CASSDPGQHNEKLFF
NA	many	TRBJ1-2	TRBV7-2	TGTGCCAGCAGCTTAGAGGGACACCCATATGGCTACACCTTC	CASSLEGHPYGYTF
NA	many	TRBJ1-4	TRBV19	TGTGCCAGTAGAGGACGGCTGAATGAAAAACTGTTTTTT	CASRGRLNEKLFF
TRBD2	many	TRBJ2-7	TRBV6-1	TGTGCCAGCAGGGGGGGGACTCTCACTGCTTTCTACGAGCAGTACTTC	CASRGGTLTAFYEQYF
TRBD1	many	TRBJ2-2	TRBV10-3	TGTGCCACCTCTGGTCCGGGACAGGGCACCGGGGAGCTGTTTTTT	CATSGPGQGTGELFF
NA	many	TRBJ2-4	TRBV6-2/TRBV6-3	TGTGCCAGCAGTTACCCTGGGGCCAAAAACATTCAGTACTTC	CASSYPGAKNIQYF
TRBD2	many	TRBJ2-7	TRBV20-1	TGCAGTGCTAGTGGACGCGGGAGTAACTACGAGCAGTACTTC	CSASGRGSNYEQYF
NA	NA	TRBJ2-7	TRBV19	TGTGCCAGTAGTCCCAGGGCCAGCGTACTAAGCCCCTACGAGCAGTACTTC	CASSPRASVLSPYEQYF
TRBD1	many	TRBJ1-6	TRBV5-1	TGCGCCAGCAGCTTGGGGGACAGTCCAAATTCACCCCTCCACTTT	CASSLGDSPNSPLHF
TRBD2	few	TRBJ2-3	TRBV6-6	TGTGCCAGCGGGCCAGGACTAGCGGGTTCTAGCACAGATACGCAGTATTTT	CASGPGLAGSSTDTQYF
TRBD1	many	TRBJ2-7	TRBV9	TGTGCCAGCAGCGTGGGAGGGACAGGGGGGTACGAGCAGTACTTC	CASSVGGTGGYEQYF
NA	NA	TRBJ1-6	TRBV28	TGTGCCAGCAGGGACAGCAATAATTCACCCCTCCACTTT	CASRDSNNSPLHF
NA	many	TRBJ1-1	TRBV10-3	TGTGCCATCAGTGAATGGCCAAATGAAGCTTTCTTT	CAISEWPNEAFF
NA	many	TRBJ1-2	TRBV28	TGTGCTACAGGTTTAAGGGCAGTTGGGAACTATGGCTACACCTTC	CATGLRAVGNYGYTF
NA	many	TRBJ2-5	TRBV19	TGTGCCTTTGGGACACCAGAAGAGACCCAGTACTTC	CAFGTPEETQYF
NA	many	TRBJ1-2	TRBV4-3	TGCGCCAGCAGCCAAGCATTAGGGAGCTATGGCTACACCTTC	CASSQALGSYGYTF
TRBD1	many	TRBJ2-5	TRBV4-2	TGTGCCAGCAGCTCGGGACAGGCCCAAGAGACCCAGTACTTC	CASSSGQAQETQYF
NA	many	TRBJ2-2	TRBV27	TGTGCCAGCAGTCCCCCGTGGGCGGTTCGGACCGGGGAGCTGTTTTTT	CASSPPWAVRTGELFF
NA	few	TRBJ2-7	TRBV6-2/TRBV6-3	TGTGCCAGCAGTTACGTGCGGGGAACAAACTACGAGCAGTACTTC	CASSYVRGTNYEQYF
NA	NA	TRBJ2-7	TRBV5-5	TGTGCCAGCAGCTTGGGTGTTGGGATAGAGACCCGGTACTTC	CASSLGVGIETRYF
NA	many	TRBJ2-3	TRBV11-2	TGTGCCAGCAGCCCTGACAGTTTCACAGATACGCAGTATTTT	CASSPDSFTDTQYF
NA	many	TRBJ2-7	TRBV6-2/TRBV6-3	TGTGCCAGCAGTTACGCGGGGATCTCCTACGAGCAGTACTTC	CASSYAGISYEQYF
TRBD1	many	TRBJ1-4	TRBV15	TGTGCCACCAGCAGACGGGACAGCTGGGAAAAACTGTTTTTT	CATSRRDSWEKLFF
NA	many	TRBJ1-2	TRBV20-1	TGCAGTGCTAGAGAGGTCCAAGGAGTCTATGGCTACACCTTC	CSAREVQGVYGYTF
NA	many	TRBJ1-2	TRBV10-3	TGTGCCACGCAAGTTTCAGGGGAAAACTATGGCTACACCTTC	CATQVSGENYGYTF
TRBD1	many	TRBJ1-2	TRBV5-4	TGTGCCAGCAGCGCGGGACAGGGCCGCGGTGGCTACACCTTC	CASSAGQGRGGYTF
TRBD1	many	TRBJ2-2	TRBV6-2/TRBV6-3	TGTGCCAGCAGTTACTTGGAGACAGGGGGAAAGGACACCGGGGAGCTGTTTTTT	CASSYLETGGKDTGELFF
NA	many	TRBJ1-5	TRBV10-1	TGCGCCAGCGTTAAAGGTAATCAGCCCCAGCATTTT	CASVKGNQPQHF
TRBD2	many	TRBJ2-3	TRBV20-1	TGCAGTGCTTCAGGGGCTTTCCCGACTAGCGGGAGAGGGAGCACAGATACGCAGTATTTT	CSASGAFPTSGRGSTDTQYF
TRBD1	many	TRBJ1-2	TRBV19	TGTGCCAGTAGCCCCTATACGCGGAGCGCAGGGGGGGATGGCTACACCTTC	CASSPYTRSAGGDGYTF
NA	many	TRBJ2-5	TRBV19	TGTGCCAGTCGATCATTAGAGACCCAGTACTTC	CASRSLETQYF
NA	many	TRBJ1-5	TRBV5-5	TGTGCCAGCAGCCCTGATACTAGCAATCAGCCCCAGCATTTT	CASSPDTSNQPQHF
TRBD1	many	TRBJ2-2	TRBV7-8	TGTGCCAGCAGGCTTTTAGGGGGCCAAATTACCGGGGAGCTGTTTTTT	CASRLLGGQITGELFF
NA	few	TRBJ2-7	TRBV28	TGTGCCAGCAGTTTACCGGGGATCGAGCAGTACTTC	CASSLPGIEQYF
NA	few	TRBJ2-6	TRBV6-2/TRBV6-3	TGTGCCAGCAGTAGGGTCCCAGTAAGCTCTTGGTCCAACGTCCTGACTTTC	CASSRVPVSSWSNVLTF
TRBD1	many	TRBJ1-6	TRBV12-3/TRBV12-4	TGTGCCAGCAGGGCAACAGGGGGGACGGGAAGTTCACCCCTCCACTTT	CASRATGGTGSSPLHF
NA	many	TRBJ2-2	TRBV28	TGTGCCAGCAAGGGACTTAACACCGGGGAGCTGTTTTTT	CASKGLNTGELFF
NA	many	TRBJ2-1	TRBV7-2	TGTGCCAGCAGCTTAGTTGTGGGAGGATACAATGAGCAGTTCTTC	CASSLVVGGYNEQFF
TRBD2	many	TRBJ2-1	TRBV7-2	TGTGCCAGCAGCTTCGGACTAGCGACCAACAATGAGCAGTTCTTC	CASSFGLATNNEQFF
NA	many	TRBJ2-3	TRBV2	TGTGCCAGCAGTTTCCAGGGGGATACGCAGTATTTT	CASSFQGDTQYF
NA	many	TRBJ2-1	TRBV19	TGTGCCAGTAGTGGTAGCGGAGCTGACAGTCATGAGCAGTTCTTC	CASSGSGADSHEQFF
NA	many	TRBJ2-1	TRBV2	TGTGCCAGCAGAGTGTTTGGGGATGAGCAGTTCTTC	CASRVFGDEQFF
NA	NA	TRBJ2-7	TRBV28	TGTGCCAGCAGCCGTAGACTGACCGCCTTCCTAAGCGAGCAGTACTTC	CASSRRLTAFLSEQYF
NA	many	TRBJ2-3	TRBV3-1	TGTGCCAGCAGCCAAGAGCCGGGACTCAGCACAGATACGCAGTATTTT	CASSQEPGLSTDTQYF
TRBD2	NA	TRBJ2-1	TRBV24-1	TGTGCCACCAATGATACCCGTCGGAGCGGGAGGTACAATGAGCAGTTCTTC	CATNDTRRSGRYNEQFF
NA	many	TRBJ1-2	TRBV12-3/TRBV12-4	TGTGCCAGCAGCTTCCGGGGGAGTGGAGATGGCTACACCTTC	CASSFRGSGDGYTF